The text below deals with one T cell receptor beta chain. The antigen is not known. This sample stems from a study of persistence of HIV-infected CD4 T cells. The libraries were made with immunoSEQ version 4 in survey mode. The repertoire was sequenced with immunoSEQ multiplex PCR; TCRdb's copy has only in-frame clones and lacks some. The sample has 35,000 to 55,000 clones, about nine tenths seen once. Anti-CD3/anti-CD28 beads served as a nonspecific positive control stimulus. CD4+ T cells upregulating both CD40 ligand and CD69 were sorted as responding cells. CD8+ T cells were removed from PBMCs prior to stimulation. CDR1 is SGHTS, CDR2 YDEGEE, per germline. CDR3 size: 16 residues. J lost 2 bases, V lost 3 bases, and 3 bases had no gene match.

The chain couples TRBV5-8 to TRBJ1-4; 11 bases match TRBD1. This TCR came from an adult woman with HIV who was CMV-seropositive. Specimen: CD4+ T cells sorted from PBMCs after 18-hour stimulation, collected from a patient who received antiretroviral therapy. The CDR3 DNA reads TGTGCCAGCAGCTACCGGACAGGGGGCACTAATGAAAAACTGTTTTTT. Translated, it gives CASSYRTGGTNEKLFF.